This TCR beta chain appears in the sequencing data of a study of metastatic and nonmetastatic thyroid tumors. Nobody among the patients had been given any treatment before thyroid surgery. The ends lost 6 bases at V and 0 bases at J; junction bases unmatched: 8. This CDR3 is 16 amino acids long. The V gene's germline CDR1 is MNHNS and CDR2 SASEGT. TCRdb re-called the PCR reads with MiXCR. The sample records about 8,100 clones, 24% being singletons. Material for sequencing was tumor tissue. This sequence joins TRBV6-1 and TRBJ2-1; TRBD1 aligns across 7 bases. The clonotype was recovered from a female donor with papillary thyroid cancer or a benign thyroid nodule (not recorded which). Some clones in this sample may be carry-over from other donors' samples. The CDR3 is CASSLEDRSSYNEQFF. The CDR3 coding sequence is TGTGCCAGCAGCTTGGAGGACAGGAGCTCCTACAATGAGCAGTTCTTC.